These 5 T cell receptor beta chains came from one sample sequenced in a study of PD-L1 blockade in urothelial cancer listed by TCRdb under 2017. The sample's time point label, in plain terms: pretreatment peripheral blood. The library relied on the immunoSEQ multiplex PCR assay. TCRdb's version of the immuneACCESS table is confined to in-frame rearrangements and falls short of the full clone set. An unresolved V gene accounts for under half of the shortfall where checked; the remainder is of unknown origin. The sample includes around 45,000 clones, with about 84% observed a single time. 16% of the sample goes to the ten largest clones. Sequencing used PBMCs, obtained around atezolizumab (anti-PD-L1) treatment. These receptors came from a man in his fifties or sixties with urothelial cancer.

The chain carries TRBV6-6 and TRBJ2-3; 8 bases are a match to TRBD1. Germline V gene lookup returns CDR1 MNHNY and CDR2 SVGAGI (reference sequence). The CDR3 extends over 15 amino acids. V was clipped by 7 bases and J by 4 bases; unmatched bases: 10. The CDR3 region is CASTTWQGAADTQYF. CDR3 coding DNA: TGTGCCAGCACCACGTGGCAGGGGGCTGCAGATACGCAGTATTTT.

The V gene is TRBV28, the J gene TRBJ2-2, with D hard to call. V gave up 4 bases and J gave up 3 bases, with 15 bases separating them. There are 16 residues in the CDR3. The germline V gene encodes CDR1 MDHEN and CDR2 SYDVKM. CDR3 DNA sequence: TGTGCCAGCAGTTCCCCCGGCGGCCCTGACACCGGGGAGCTGTTTTTT. It is translated as CASSSPGGPDTGELFF.

The rearrangement joins TRBV6-1 to TRBJ2-5; TRBD2 aligns across 10 bases. This CDR3 is 14 amino acids long. V lost 8 bases, J lost 3 bases, and 6 bases stayed unmatched. Germline assignment: CDR1 MNHNS and CDR2 SASEGT. CDR3 sequence (DNA): TGTGCCAGCCATACTAGCGGGGCGAAAGAGACCCAGTACTTC. Translation gives CASHTSGAKETQYF.

V usage is TRBV6-4 and J usage is TRBJ2-2; 8 bases are a match to TRBD2. The CDR3 has 16 amino acids. V trimming: 2 bases; J trimming: 6 bases; junction bases outside the gene matches: 8. Germline loops: CDR1 MRHNA, CDR2 SNTAGT. The CDR3 DNA reads as TGTGCCAGCAGTGACCAGAGCGGGAGAGGATCCGGGGAGCTGTTTTTT. Its translation: CASSDQSGRGSGELFF.

This clone was seen a handful of times. The genes are TRBV7-2 and TRBJ1-5; D is ambiguous. CDR1 is SGHTA and CDR2 is FQGNSA in the germline V gene. The CDR3 consists of 13 residues. The V end lost 1 base, the J end lost 4 bases, and 5 bases lay between the germline ends. The CDR3 DNA reads TGTGCCAGCAGCTTAGGACTTAATCAGCCCCAGCATTTT. Its protein product is CASSLGLNQPQHF. The full variable domain, rest sourced from reference TRBV7-2 and TRBJ1-5, is GAGVSQSPSNKVTEKGKDVELRCDPISGHTALYWYRQSLGQGLEFLIYFQGNSAPDKSGLPSDRFSAERTGGSVSTLTIQRTQQEDSAVYLCASSLGLNQPQHFGDGTRLSIL.